A single sample is the source of the 5 T cell receptor beta chains below, sequenced in a study of shared clonotypes between healthy human individuals. Naive CD8 isolation took CD45RO-negative cells positively selected for CCR7 and excluded terminally differentiated effector memory CD45RA+ cells. The assay was immunoSEQ multiplex PCR, and TCRdb's table has in-frame clones only and misses some. Seen here are some 2,000,000 clones, approximately 95% observed once, and the top ten hold 0.85% to 1.3%. Sequenced material: naive CD8+ T cells sorted from blood. The receptor set was obtained from a man between 18 and 35 years old in good health.

This chain links TRBV4-1 with TRBJ1-5; TRBD1 matches at 9 bases. Germline CDR1 reads MGHRA; CDR2 reads YSYEKL. The CDR3 loop spans 18 amino acids. V was pared by 4 bases and J by 3 bases, with 13 bases of the junction left unmatched. The CDR3, as DNA: TGCGCCAGCAGCCTAGAAGGTTTTACAGGGGGCCTCAATCAGCCCCAGCATTTT. Its protein is CASSLEGFTGGLNQPQHF.

The chain links TRBV2 to TRBJ1-1; tentatively, D is TRBD1 (6 bases). This CDR3 is built from 13 residues. The V and J ends lost 3 bases and 7 bases respectively, with 12 bases between them. CDR1 and CDR2 from the germline V gene are SNHLY and FYNNEI. The CDR3 DNA reads TGTGCCAGCAGTGATTGGAGAGGGGGTGAAGCTTTCTTT. Encoded protein: CASSDWRGGEAFF.

To note about this clone: Different DNA sequences within this sample yield the same CDR3. For the CDR3, the DNA is TGCGCCAGCAGCTTGGTGGCAGGGGCGGAGACCCAGTACTTC. Protein product: CASSLVAGAETQYF. This chain connects TRBV5-1 to TRBJ2-5, with a possible D match to TRBD1 (6 bases). This CDR3 region has 14 residues. CDR1 is SGHRS, CDR2 YFSETQ, per germline. V gave up 0 bases and J gave up 5 bases, with 11 bases separating them. The whole variable domain, remainder taken from reference TRBV5-1 and TRBJ2-5, is KAGVTQTPRYLIKTRGQQVTLSCSPISGHRSVSWYQQTPGQGLQFLFEYFSETQRNKGNFPGRFSGRQFSNSRSEMNVSTLELGDSALYLCASSLVAGAETQYFGPGTRLLVL.

The J gene is TRBJ2-3, the V gene TRBV1. TRBV1 is a recognized pseudogene. There are 14 residues in the CDR3. The CDR3 DNA sequence: TGCACCAGCAGCCAAGATCCAGTAGGCGATACGCAGTATTTT. Residues: CTSSQDPVGDTQYF.

On this clone: The same CDR3 arises from other DNA sequences in this sample as well. The rearrangement uses TRBV9 and TRBJ2-7; 7 bases fit TRBD2. This CDR3 is built from 14 residues. Germline values: CDR1 SGDLS, CDR2 YYNGEE. Germline trimming cut 4 bases from V and 0 bases from J; bases unmatched to any gene: 4. CDR3 sequence: CASSPSGNSYEQYF. CDR3 DNA: TGTGCCAGCAGCCCAAGCGGGAACTCCTACGAGCAGTACTTC.